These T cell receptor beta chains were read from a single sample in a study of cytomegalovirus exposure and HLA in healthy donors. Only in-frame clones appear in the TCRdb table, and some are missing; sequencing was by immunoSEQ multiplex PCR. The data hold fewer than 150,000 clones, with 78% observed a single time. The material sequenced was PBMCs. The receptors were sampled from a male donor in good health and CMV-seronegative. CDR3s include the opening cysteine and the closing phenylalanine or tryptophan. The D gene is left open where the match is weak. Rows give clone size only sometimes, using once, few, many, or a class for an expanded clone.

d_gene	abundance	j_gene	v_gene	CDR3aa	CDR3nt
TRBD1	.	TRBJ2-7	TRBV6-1	CASLGGTGDEQYF	TGTGCCAGTCTAGGGGGGACAGGGGACGAGCAGTACTTC
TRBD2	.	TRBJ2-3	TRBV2	CASSELAGADTQYF	TGTGCCAGCAGTGAACTAGCGGGGGCAGATACGCAGTATTTT
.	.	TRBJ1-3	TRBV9	CASSVTGLHSGNTIYF	TGTGCCAGCAGCGTGACAGGTTTACACTCTGGAAACACCATATATTTT
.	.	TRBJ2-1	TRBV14	CASSQVSSFSYNEQFF	TGTGCCAGCAGCCAAGTCTCTAGTTTCTCCTACAATGAGCAGTTCTTC
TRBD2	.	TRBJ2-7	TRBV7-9	CASSSGRLAGGLSYEQYF	TGTGCCAGCAGCTCTGGTAGACTAGCGGGAGGGCTCTCCTACGAGCAGTACTTC
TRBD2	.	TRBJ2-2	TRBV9	CASSVGGSSGWSGELFF	TGTGCCAGCAGCGTAGGGGGATCTAGCGGCTGGTCCGGGGAGCTGTTTTTT
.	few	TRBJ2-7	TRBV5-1	CASSYVDSYEQYF	TGCGCCAGCAGCTATGTGGACAGCTACGAGCAGTACTTC
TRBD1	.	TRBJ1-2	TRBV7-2	CASSRRTGINYGYTF	TGTGCCAGCAGCCGCCGGACAGGGATAAACTATGGCTACACCTTC
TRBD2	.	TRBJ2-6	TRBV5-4	CASSPGGVAGANVLTF	TGTGCCAGCAGCCCCGGGGGGGTTGCTGGGGCCAACGTCCTGACTTTC
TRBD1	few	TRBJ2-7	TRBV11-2	CASSSYRGKSYEQYF	TGTGCCAGCAGCTCATACAGGGGGAAGTCCTACGAGCAGTACTTC
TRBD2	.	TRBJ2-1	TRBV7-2	CASIQRGGRYNEQFF	TGTGCCAGCATACAGCGGGGGGGCCGCTACAATGAGCAGTTCTTC
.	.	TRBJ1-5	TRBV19	CASSRTGLVLQPQHF	TGTGCCAGTAGCCGAACAGGGCTGGTTCTGCAGCCCCAGCATTTT
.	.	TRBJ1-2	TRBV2	CAGRTLDGRGGYTF	TGTGCCGGCCGGACTCTCGATGGGAGAGGGGGCTACACCTTC
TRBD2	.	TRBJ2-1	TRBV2	CASSGYSGGITYNEQFF	TGTGCCAGCAGCGGCTATAGCGGGGGCATAACCTACAATGAGCAGTTCTTC
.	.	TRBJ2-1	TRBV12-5	CASGLVVREQFF	TGTGCTAGTGGTTTGGTAGTTCGGGAGCAGTTCTTC
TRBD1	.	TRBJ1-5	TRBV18	CASSQTGLDQPQHF	TGTGCCAGCTCACAGACAGGGCTGGATCAGCCCCAGCATTTT
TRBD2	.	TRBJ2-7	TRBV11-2	CASSFPGLEYEQYF	TGTGCCAGCAGCTTTCCGGGACTAGAGTACGAGCAGTACTTC
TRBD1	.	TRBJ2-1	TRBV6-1	CASSEDRGRDDEQFF	TGTGCCAGCAGTGAGGACAGGGGGCGCGACGATGAGCAGTTCTTC
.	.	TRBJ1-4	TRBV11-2	CASSARSRGREKLFF	TGTGCCAGCAGCGCCCGGTCTCGCGGTCGCGAAAAACTGTTTTTT
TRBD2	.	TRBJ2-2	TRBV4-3	CASRQDGVAGGTGELFF	TGCGCCAGCCGCCAAGATGGGGTAGCGGGGGGGACCGGGGAGCTGTTTTTT
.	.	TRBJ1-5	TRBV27	CASSPPGLEPQHF	TGTGCCAGCAGTCCCCCAGGGTTGGAGCCCCAGCATTTT
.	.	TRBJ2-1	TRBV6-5	CASISPIRDEQFF	TGTGCCAGCATTAGCCCCATAAGAGATGAGCAGTTCTTC
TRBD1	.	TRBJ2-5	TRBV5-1	CASSPGTAQETQYF	TGCGCCAGCAGCCCCGGGACAGCACAAGAGACCCAGTACTTC
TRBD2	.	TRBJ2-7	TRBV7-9	CASSSGPELREFGQYF	TGTGCCAGCAGTTCAGGACCGGAGTTGCGGGAGTTTGGTCAGTACTTC
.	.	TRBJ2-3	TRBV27	CASSPGGTDTQYF	TGTGCCAGTTCGCCAGGGGGGACAGATACGCAGTATTTT
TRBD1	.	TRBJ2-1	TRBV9	CASSVVWDSSEQFF	TGTGCCAGCAGCGTAGTTTGGGACAGTAGTGAGCAGTTCTTC
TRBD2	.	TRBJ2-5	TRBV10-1	CASRLGRGRAQETQYF	TGCGCCAGCAGACTGGGGCGCGGGAGGGCCCAGGAGACCCAGTACTTC
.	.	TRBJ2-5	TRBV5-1	CASSQASSAETQYF	TGCGCCAGCAGCCAGGCAAGCTCAGCAGAGACCCAGTACTTC
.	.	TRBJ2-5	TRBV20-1	CSALAEETQYF	TGCAGTGCTTTAGCGGAAGAGACCCAGTACTTC
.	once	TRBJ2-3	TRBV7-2	CASSFRGLYTDTQYF	TGTGCCAGCAGCTTCCGAGGCCTTTACACAGATACGCAGTATTTT
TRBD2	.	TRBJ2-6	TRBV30	CAWMRASGGPGANVLTF	TGTGCCTGGATGCGGGCTAGCGGGGGCCCTGGGGCCAACGTCCTGACTTTC
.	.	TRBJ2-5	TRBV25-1	CASSEGRLTLETQYF	TGTGCCAGCAGTGAAGGGAGACTAACCCTAGAGACCCAGTACTTC
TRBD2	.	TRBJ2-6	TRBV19	CASSIPPKTSGRTGPGANVLTF	TGTGCCAGTAGTATCCCACCTAAGACTAGCGGGAGAACGGGGCCTGGGGCCAACGTCCTGACTTTC
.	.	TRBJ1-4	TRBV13	CASSLGYTAEKLFF	TGTGCCAGCAGCTTAGGTTATACCGCGGAAAAACTGTTTTTT
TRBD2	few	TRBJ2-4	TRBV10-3	CAISAGLAGDPTAKNIQYF	TGTGCCATCAGTGCGGGACTAGCGGGAGATCCTACGGCCAAAAACATTCAGTACTTC
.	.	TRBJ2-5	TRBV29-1	CSVEPGTGTMYQETQYF	TGCAGCGTTGAGCCCGGTACAGGAACCATGTACCAAGAGACCCAGTACTTC
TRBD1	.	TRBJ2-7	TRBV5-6	CASSWDRGYYEQYF	TGTGCCAGCAGCTGGGACAGGGGATACTACGAGCAGTACTTC
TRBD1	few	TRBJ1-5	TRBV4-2	CASSHATGTGDGGPQHF	TGTGCCAGCAGCCATGCAACCGGGACAGGGGATGGGGGGCCCCAGCATTTT
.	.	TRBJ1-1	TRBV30	CAWSTSGVGTEAFF	TGTGCCTGGAGTACCTCGGGGGTAGGCACTGAAGCTTTCTTT
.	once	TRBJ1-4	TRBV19	CASIGGTNEKLFF	TGTGCCAGTATAGGAGGGACTAATGAAAAACTGTTTTTT